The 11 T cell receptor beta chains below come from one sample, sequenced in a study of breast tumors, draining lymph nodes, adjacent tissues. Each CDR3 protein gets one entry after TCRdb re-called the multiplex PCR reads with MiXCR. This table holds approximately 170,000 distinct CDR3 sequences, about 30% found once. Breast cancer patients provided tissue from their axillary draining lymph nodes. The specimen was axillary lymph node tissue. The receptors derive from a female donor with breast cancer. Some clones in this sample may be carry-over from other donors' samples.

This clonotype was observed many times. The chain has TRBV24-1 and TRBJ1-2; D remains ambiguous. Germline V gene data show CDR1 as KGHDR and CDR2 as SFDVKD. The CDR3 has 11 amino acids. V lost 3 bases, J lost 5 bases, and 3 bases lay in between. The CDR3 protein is CATSDGYGYTF. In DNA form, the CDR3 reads TGTGCCACCAGTGATGGTTATGGCTACACCTTC.

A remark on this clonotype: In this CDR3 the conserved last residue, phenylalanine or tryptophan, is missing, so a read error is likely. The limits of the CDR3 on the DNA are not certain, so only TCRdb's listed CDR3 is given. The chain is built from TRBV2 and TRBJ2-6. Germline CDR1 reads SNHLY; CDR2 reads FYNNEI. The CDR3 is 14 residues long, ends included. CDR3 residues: CASLTGPGANVLVL.

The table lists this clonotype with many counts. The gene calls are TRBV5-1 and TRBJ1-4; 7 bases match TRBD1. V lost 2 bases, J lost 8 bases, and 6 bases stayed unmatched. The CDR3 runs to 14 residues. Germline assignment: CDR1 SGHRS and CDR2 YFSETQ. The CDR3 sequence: CASSFTGVGEKLFF. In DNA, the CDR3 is TGCGCCAGCAGCTTTACAGGGGTGGGGGAAAAACTGTTTTTT.

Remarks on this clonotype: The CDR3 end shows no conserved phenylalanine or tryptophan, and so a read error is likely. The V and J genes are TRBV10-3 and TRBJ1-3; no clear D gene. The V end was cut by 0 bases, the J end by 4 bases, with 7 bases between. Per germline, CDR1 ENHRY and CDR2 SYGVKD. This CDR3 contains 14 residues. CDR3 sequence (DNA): TGTGCCATCAGTGAGTCCGGGCCAGGAAACACCATATATTCT. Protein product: CAISESGPGNTIYS.

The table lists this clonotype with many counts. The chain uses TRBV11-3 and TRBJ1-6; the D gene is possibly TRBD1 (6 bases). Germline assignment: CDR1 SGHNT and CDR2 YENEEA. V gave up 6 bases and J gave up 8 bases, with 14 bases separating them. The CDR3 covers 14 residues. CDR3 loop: CASSWGQVHSPLHF. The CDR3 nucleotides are TGTGCCAGCAGTTGGGGGCAGGTCCATTCACCCCTCCACTTT. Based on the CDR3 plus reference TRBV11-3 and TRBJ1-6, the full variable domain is EAGVVQSPRYKIIEKKQPVAFWCNPISGHNTLYWYLQNLGQGPELLIRYENEEAVDDSQLPKDRFSAERLKGVDSTLKIQPAELGDSAVYLCASSWGQVHSPLHFGNGTRLTVT.

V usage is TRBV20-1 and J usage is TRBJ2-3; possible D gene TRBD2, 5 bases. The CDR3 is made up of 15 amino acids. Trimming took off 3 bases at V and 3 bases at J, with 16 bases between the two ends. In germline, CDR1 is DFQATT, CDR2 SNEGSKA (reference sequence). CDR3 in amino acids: CSARLGGQGTDTQYF. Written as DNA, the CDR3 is TGCAGTGCTAGGCTCGGCGGGCAAGGAACAGATACGCAGTATTTT.

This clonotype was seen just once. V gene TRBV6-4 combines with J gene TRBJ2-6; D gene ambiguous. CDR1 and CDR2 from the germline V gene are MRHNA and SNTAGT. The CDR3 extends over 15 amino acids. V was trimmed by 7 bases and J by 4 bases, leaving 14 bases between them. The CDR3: CASIPGPNGANVLTF. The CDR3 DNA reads TGTGCCAGCATCCCCGGGCCGAACGGGGCCAACGTCCTGACTTTC.

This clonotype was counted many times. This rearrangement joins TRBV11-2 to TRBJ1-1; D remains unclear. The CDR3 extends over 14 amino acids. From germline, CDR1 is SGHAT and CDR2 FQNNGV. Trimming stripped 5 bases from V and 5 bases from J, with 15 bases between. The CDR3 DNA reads TGTGCCAGCAGCGTGTTGAACAGACGGACTGAAGCTTTCTTT. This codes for CASSVLNRRTEAFF.

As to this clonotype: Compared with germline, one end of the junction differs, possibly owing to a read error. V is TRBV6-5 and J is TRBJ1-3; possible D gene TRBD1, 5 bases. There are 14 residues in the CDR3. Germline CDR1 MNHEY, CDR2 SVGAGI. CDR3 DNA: TGTGCCAGCTGGGTAGCAGGGACCCGAAACGCCATATATTTT. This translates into CASWVAGTRNAIYF.

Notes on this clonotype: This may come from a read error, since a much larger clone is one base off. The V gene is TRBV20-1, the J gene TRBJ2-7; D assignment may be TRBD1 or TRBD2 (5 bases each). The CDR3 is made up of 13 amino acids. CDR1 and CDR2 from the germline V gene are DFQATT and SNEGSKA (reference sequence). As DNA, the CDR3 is TGCAGTGCAAGGGACCCCACAACCTACGCGCAGTACTTC. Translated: CSARDPTTYAQYF.

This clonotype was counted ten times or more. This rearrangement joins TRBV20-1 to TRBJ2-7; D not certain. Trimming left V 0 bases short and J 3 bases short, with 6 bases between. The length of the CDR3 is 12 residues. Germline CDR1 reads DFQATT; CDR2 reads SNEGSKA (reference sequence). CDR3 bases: TGCAGTGCTAGAGACAGGAACTACGAGCAGTACTTC. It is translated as CSARDRNYEQYF.